These 7 T cell receptor beta chains were sequenced from one sample in a study of blood T cell repertoires in COVID-19. Method: immunoSEQ multiplex PCR; TCRdb's copy keeps in-frame clones and lacks some. This repertoire shows about 140,000 clones, roughly 80% found once; its top ten account for 4.5% to 5.5%. The sample taken for sequencing was PBMCs or T cells enriched from blood (not recorded which). The receptors were gathered from a man aged 35 to 55 with acute COVID-19.

J is TRBJ1-6 and V is TRBV4-3; 10 bases align to TRBD1. The CDR3 consists of 15 residues. J was trimmed by 8 bases and V by 1 base; bases with no gene match: 2. Germline lookup yields CDR1 LGHNA and CDR2 YSLEER. CDR3 in amino acids: CASSQAGTGDSPLHF. For the CDR3, the DNA is TGCGCCAGCAGCCAAGCTGGGACAGGGGATTCACCCCTCCACTTT.

The chain is built from TRBV7-8 and TRBJ2-7, with 12 bases matching TRBD1. This CDR3 has 15 amino acids. Germline CDR1 and CDR2: SGHVS and FQNEAQ. The J segment lost 4 bases and the V segment lost 5 bases, leaving 6 bases of the junction unmatched. For the CDR3, the DNA is TGTGCCAGCAGCCACCGGGACAGGGGGCGGTACGAGCAGTACTTC. Protein sequence: CASSHRDRGRYEQYF.

The V gene is TRBV24-1, the J gene TRBJ2-1; 7 bases align to TRBD1. V lost 3 bases to trimming and J lost 7 bases; unmatched junction nucleotides: 8. Germline V gives CDR1 KGHDR, CDR2 SFDVKD. The length of the CDR3 is 15 residues. The CDR3 spells CATSDPTGVRNEQFF. CDR3 bases: TGTGCCACCAGTGATCCAACAGGGGTGAGGAATGAGCAGTTCTTC.

This clone was observed a few times. The chain recombines TRBV12-2 with TRBJ2-7; the tabulated D call, TRBD1, remains unverified against the DNA. TRBV12-2 is a listed pseudogene. The CDR3 runs 19 residues. The CDR3, as DNA: TGTGCAAGTCGCTTACCCTCCACGCGGGGACAGCGTTTCTCCTACGAGCAGTACTTC. Its translation: CASRLPSTRGQRFSYEQYF.

The rearrangement links TRBV2 to TRBJ1-5; D gene unclear. V was pared by 6 bases and J by 0 bases, with 6 bases between. Germline V gene sequence: CDR1 SNHLY, CDR2 FYNNEI. The CDR3 spans 13 residues. CDR3 region: CASRYSSNQPQHF. The DNA of the CDR3 is TGTGCCAGCAGGTACAGTAGCAATCAGCCCCAGCATTTT. Filled out from reference TRBV2 and TRBJ1-5, the complete variable domain reads EPEVTQTPSHQVTQMGQEVILRCVPISNHLYFYWYRQILGQKVEFLVSFYNNEISEKSEIFDDQFSVERPDGSNFTLKIRSTKLEDSAMYFCASRYSSNQPQHFGDGTRLSIL.

Only a few counts were recorded for this clone. The chain is built from TRBV6-1 and TRBJ2-7, with 7 bases aligning to TRBD1. Per the germline V gene, CDR1 is MNHNS and CDR2 is SASEGT. This CDR3 has 14 amino acids. V gave up 1 base and J gave up 4 bases; unmatched junction bases: 4. CDR3 residues: CASSEGGTAYEQYF. CDR3 in DNA: TGTGCCAGCAGTGAAGGAGGGACAGCTTACGAGCAGTACTTC.

A single count supports this clone. This chain uses TRBV27 with TRBJ2-1; no clear D gene. The V and J ends lost 8 bases and 0 bases respectively, with 11 bases between them. CDR1 and CDR2 (germline): MNHEY, SMNVEV (reference sequence). The CDR3 length is 14 residues. CDR3: CASATYSSYNEQFF. In DNA, the CDR3 is TGTGCCAGCGCCACGTACAGCTCCTACAATGAGCAGTTCTTC.